Presented here are 27 T cell receptor beta chains from one specimen sequenced in a study of radiation and T cells in renal cell carcinoma. The sample's time point: blood 4 weeks post-SBRT, at nephrectomy. Treatment meaning: 15 Gy SBRT to primary tumor, nephrectomy 4 weeks later. The method was immunoSEQ multiplex PCR; TCRdb's version includes in-frame clones alone and lacks a portion of them. The repertoire holds about 170,000 clones, with approximately 90% as singletons. Sample: blood, taken from a patient whose treatment included radiotherapy and nephrectomy. The receptor source for this set is a woman between 45 and 60 years old with renal cell carcinoma.

This chain joins TRBV5-4 and TRBJ1-2; D remains unclear. CDR1 SGHNT and CDR2 YYREEE come from the germline V gene (reference sequence). V was clipped by 0 bases and J by 6 bases, with 12 bases between them. The CDR3 sequence is 14 residues long. DNA for the CDR3: TGTGCCAGCAGCTTGGCCTTCCGGGTGGATGGCTACACCTTC. Its protein product is CASSLAFRVDGYTF. The full variable domain, with the rest looked up from reference TRBV5-4 and TRBJ1-2, is ETGVTQSPTHLIKTRGQQVTLRCSSQSGHNTVSWYQQALGQGPQFIFQYYREEENGRGNFPPRFSGLQFPNYSSELNVNALELDDSALYLCASSLAFRVDGYTFGSGTRLTVV.

This rearrangement joins TRBV19 to TRBJ1-1; perhaps TRBD1 as D (5 bases). V was clipped by 1 base and J by 0 bases, with 12 bases between them. The germline V gene encodes CDR1 LNHDA and CDR2 SQIVND (reference sequence). The CDR3 totals 16 residues. The CDR3 loop is CASSIVPGQMNTEAFF. In DNA, the CDR3 is TGTGCCAGTAGTATAGTTCCGGGGCAGATGAACACTGAAGCTTTCTTT.

The rearrangement joins TRBV11-2 to TRBJ2-7; no firm D call. This CDR3 region has 18 residues. Germline values: CDR1 SGHAT, CDR2 FQNNGV. The germline V and J ends were trimmed by 3 bases and 1 base, with 22 bases remaining between them. The CDR3 DNA reads TGTGCCAGCAGCTTTGTTCGGCGTGGAAGGGTATATTCCTACGAGCAGTACTTC. Encoded protein: CASSFVRRGRVYSYEQYF.

The sample holds a few counts of this clone. The chain combines TRBV5-1 with TRBJ1-1; D ambiguous. V lost 5 bases and J lost 3, with 11 bases in between. Germline lookup yields CDR1 SGHRS and CDR2 YFSETQ. The CDR3 has 13 amino acids. Here the CDR3 reads CASREGVDTEAFF. The CDR3 bases are TGCGCCAGCAGGGAGGGCGTCGACACTGAAGCTTTCTTT.

This clone has a handful of counts. The genes are TRBV30 and TRBJ1-2, with a tentative D call TRBD1 (5 bases). The CDR3 extends over 12 amino acids. Trimming cost V 1 base and J 6 bases, with 9 bases left between them. Germline V CDR1 and CDR2: GTSNPN, SVGIG (reference sequence). Written as DNA, the CDR3 is TGTGCCTGGAGTGACCAGGGTCATGGCTACACCTTC. Translating gives CAWSDQGHGYTF.

The chain is built from TRBV20-1 and TRBJ2-7; D not certain. Germline V gives CDR1 DFQATT, CDR2 SNEGSKA (reference sequence). Trimming stripped 6 bases from V and 5 bases from J, with 11 bases between. This CDR3 is 11 amino acids long. The CDR3 here is CSAAWANEQYF. For the CDR3, the DNA is TGCAGTGCAGCCTGGGCGAACGAGCAGTACTTC.

The chain employs TRBV5-1 and TRBJ1-3, with D maybe TRBD1 (6 bases). The CDR3 is made up of 14 amino acids. The V end was cut by 2 bases, the J end by 3 bases, with 9 bases between. Germline CDR1 SGHRS, CDR2 YFSETQ. The CDR3 reads CASSFTGNGNTIYF. In DNA form, the CDR3 reads TGCGCCAGCAGCTTCACAGGGAATGGAAACACCATATATTTT. Drawing the rest from reference TRBV5-1 and TRBJ1-3, the complete variable domain is KAGVTQTPRYLIKTRGQQVTLSCSPISGHRSVSWYQQTPGQGLQFLFEYFSETQRNKGNFPGRFSGRQFSNSRSEMNVSTLELGDSALYLCASSFTGNGNTIYFGEGSWLTVV.

The chain recombines TRBV2 with TRBJ1-2; 11 bases are shared with TRBD1. CDR1 and CDR2 from the germline V gene are SNHLY and FYNNEI. The V and J ends lost 6 bases and 6 bases, in that order; junction bases with no gene match: 9. The CDR3 runs 15 residues. In DNA form, the CDR3 reads TGTGCCAGCAGCTTGGACAGGGGGCGAATGAATGGCTACACCTTC. It translates to CASSLDRGRMNGYTF.

The chain is built from TRBV11-3 and TRBJ2-2, with 7 bases matching TRBD2. CDR1 and CDR2 from the germline V gene are SGHNT and YENEEA. V gave up 5 bases and J gave up 6 bases; unmatched junction bases: 3. The CDR3 consists of 13 residues. For the CDR3, the DNA is TGTGCCAGCAGCACGACTAGCCCCGGGGAGCTGTTTTTT. Its translation is CASSTTSPGELFF.

The CDR3 DNA sequence: TGTGCCAGCTCAGTTCCAGAAAATAACTATGGCTACACCTTC. It yields the protein CASSVPENNYGYTF. The chain uses TRBV18 and TRBJ1-2; no clear D. CDR3 length: 14 residues. The V and J ends lost 5 bases and 1 base respectively, with 11 bases between them. Germline lookup yields CDR1 KGHSH and CDR2 LQKENI.

The chain carries TRBV6-1 and TRBJ2-2, with a tentative D call TRBD2 (7 bases). Trimming removed 3 bases from V and 0 bases from J, with 17 bases in between. Germline CDR1 and CDR2: MNHNS and SASEGT. The CDR3 consists of 18 residues. The CDR3 reads CASSDMFGGASNTGELFF. The CDR3 DNA follows: TGTGCCAGCAGTGATATGTTTGGGGGGGCGTCGAACACCGGGGAGCTGTTTTTT.

The chain combines TRBV18 with TRBJ2-3; 12 positions match TRBD2. V lost 4 bases, J lost 2 bases, and 13 bases stayed unmatched. The germline V gene has CDR1 KGHSH and CDR2 LQKENI. The CDR3 length is 19 residues. CDR3 sequence reads: CASSLTLAGGLYTTDTQYF. In nucleotides, the CDR3 is TGTGCCAGCTCACTTACACTAGCGGGGGGCCTGTACACCACAGATACGCAGTATTTT. The complete variable domain, with remaining parts taken from reference TRBV18 and TRBJ2-3, reads NAGVMQNPRHLVRRRGQEARLRCSPMKGHSHVYWYRQLPEEGLKFMVYLQKENIIDESGMPKERFSAEFPKEGPSILRIQQVVRGDSAAYFCASSLTLAGGLYTTDTQYFGPGTRLTVL.

This chain links TRBV11-2 with TRBJ1-2; tentative D call: TRBD1 (5 bases). The germline V and J ends were trimmed by 1 base and 7 bases, with 10 bases remaining between them. The CDR3 consists of 13 residues. Germline V CDR1 and CDR2: SGHAT, FQNNGV. The CDR3 DNA follows: TGTGCCAGCAGCTTAGTCGCCGGGGCTGGCTACACCTTC. Residues: CASSLVAGAGYTF.

The genes are TRBV29-1 and TRBJ1-4; 10 bases are a match to TRBD1. V lost 6 bases, J lost 7 bases, and 5 bases stayed unmatched. There are 13 residues in the CDR3. The germline gives CDR1 SQVTM, CDR2 ANQGSEA. CDR3 nucleotide sequence: TGCAGCGTGGCCGGGACAGGGGCTGAAAAACTGTTTTTT. Its translation: CSVAGTGAEKLFF. The whole variable domain, filled in from reference TRBV29-1 and TRBJ1-4, reads SAVISQKPSRDICQRGTSLTIQCQVDSQVTMMFWYRQQPGQSLTLIATANQGSEATYESGFVIDKFPISRPNLTFSTLTVSNMSPEDSSIYLCSVAGTGAEKLFFGSGTQLSVL.

The J gene is TRBJ1-1, the V gene TRBV7-2; TRBD1 might be the D (6 bases). The germline V and J ends were trimmed by 2 bases and 5 bases, with 15 bases remaining between them. Germline V gene sequence: CDR1 SGHTA, CDR2 FQGNSA. The CDR3 extends over 15 amino acids. The CDR3 is CASSLKGVVRTEAFF. The CDR3 DNA sequence: TGTGCCAGCAGCTTAAAGGGGGTGGTCCGGACTGAAGCTTTCTTT.

This chain joins TRBV7-9 and TRBJ1-1; D uncertain. V shed 1 base and J shed 7 bases, with 10 bases lying between them. Per germline, CDR1 SEHNR and CDR2 FQNEAQ (reference sequence). The CDR3 loop spans 13 amino acids. CDR3 amino acids: CASSLGVKSEAFF. CDR3 DNA: TGTGCCAGCAGCTTAGGGGTAAAGAGTGAAGCTTTCTTT.

This chain links TRBV5-1 with TRBJ2-3; D is perhaps TRBD1 or TRBD2 (6 bases each). Germline loops: CDR1 SGHRS, CDR2 YFSETQ. Trimming removed 6 bases at V and 7 bases at J, with 21 bases between. The CDR3 extends over 15 amino acids. CDR3 nucleotide sequence: TGCGCCAGCAAATCGGGGGCGGCCGAGGCGAATACGCAGTATTTT. As protein: CASKSGAAEANTQYF.

The J gene is TRBJ2-5, the V gene TRBV2; 9 bases map to TRBD1. V gave up 1 base and J gave up 12 bases; unmatched junction bases: 9. The CDR3 sequence is 14 residues long. CDR1 and CDR2 (germline): SNHLY, FYNNEI. The CDR3, as DNA: TGTGCCAGCAGTGAAGACCGTAACCGGGACAGGGAGTACTTC. Protein sequence: CASSEDRNRDREYF.

A few counts support this clone. This chain uses TRBV19 with TRBJ2-2; TRBD1 matches 10 bases. Germline-derived CDR1 and CDR2 are LNHDA and SQIVND (reference sequence). The CDR3 has 17 residues. Losses at the gene ends were 6 bases for V and 4 bases for J; bases not matched to a gene: 11. DNA for the CDR3: TGTGCCAGTAGAATCGGGACAGGGGTTGGGGTCACCGGGGAGCTGTTTTTT. It specifies CASRIGTGVGVTGELFF.

This chain links TRBV7-9 with TRBJ2-1, with a possible D match to TRBD2 (5 bases). Trimming removed 7 bases at V and 10 bases at J, with 14 bases between. The CDR3 totals 12 residues. The germline V gene has CDR1 SEHNR and CDR2 FQNEAQ (reference sequence). The DNA of the CDR3 is TGTGCCAGCAACTTGGGCCAGCGGGAGCAGTTCTTC. Amino acid sequence: CASNLGQREQFF.

The genes are TRBV19 and TRBJ2-1; 10 nucleotides align to TRBD1. Germline-derived CDR1 and CDR2 are LNHDA and SQIVND (reference sequence). V shed 6 bases, J shed 6 bases, and the junction held 5 bases outside the gene matches. The CDR3 covers 14 residues. CDR3 sequence: CASRSRDRGNEQFF. In DNA, the CDR3 is TGTGCCAGTAGGTCCCGGGACAGGGGCAATGAGCAGTTCTTC. Full variable domain (missing parts from reference TRBV19 and TRBJ2-1): DGGITQSPKYLFRKEGQNVTLSCEQNLNHDAMYWYRQDPGQGLRLIYYSQIVNDFQKGDIAEGYSVSREKKESFPLTVTSAQKNPTAFYLCASRSRDRGNEQFFGPGTRLTVL.

The chain is built from TRBV7-2 and TRBJ2-1, with D unclear. Germline CDR1 reads SGHTA; CDR2 reads FQGNSA. The CDR3 is 12 residues long. V was cut by 5 bases and J by 7 bases, with 9 bases left in between. In DNA, the CDR3 is TGTGCCAGCAGCCCTAACCTGAATGAGCAGTTCTTC. Translating gives CASSPNLNEQFF.

This clone appeared once. The rearrangement links TRBV19 to TRBJ2-3; 7 nucleotides match TRBD2. Germline CDR1 reads LNHDA; CDR2 reads SQIVND (reference sequence). The CDR3 length is 15 residues. The V segment lost 3 bases and the J segment 6 bases; nucleotides outside the gene matches: 9. CDR3 DNA sequence: TGTGCCAGTAGTATTAGAGCGGGGATTGAGGATACGCAGTATTTT. As protein: CASSIRAGIEDTQYF.

This rearrangement joins TRBV7-9 to TRBJ2-7; D unclear. The CDR3 is 13 amino acids. Trimming pared 0 bases from V and 1 base from J, leaving 4 bases between. Germline CDR1 and CDR2: SEHNR and FQNEAQ (reference sequence). In DNA form, the CDR3 reads TGTGCCAGCAGCTTAGCGGTATCCTACGAGCAGTACTTC. Translated: CASSLAVSYEQYF.

The CDR3, as DNA: TGTGCCAGCAGTGAAAACCCGAAAGAGACCCAGTACTTC. Translated, it gives CASSENPKETQYF. J is TRBJ2-5 and V is TRBV6-1; D unresolved. This CDR3 has 13 residues. V lost 2 bases to trimming and J lost 3 bases, with 7 bases between them. CDR1 and CDR2 (germline): MNHNS, SASEGT.

This rearrangement joins TRBV7-8 to TRBJ1-1; D unclear. V lost 5 bases and J 8 bases, leaving 12 bases between the germline ends. The CDR3 runs to 12 residues. CDR1 SGHVS and CDR2 FQNEAQ come from the germline V gene. In DNA form, the CDR3 reads TGTGCCAGCAGCCCACCGCCCACCGAAGCTTTCTTT. As protein: CASSPPPTEAFF.

The rearrangement links TRBV2 to TRBJ1-1; D is undetermined. V lost 10 bases, J lost 4 bases, and 16 bases lay in between. Germline CDR1 SNHLY, CDR2 FYNNEI. The length of the CDR3 is 13 residues. The CDR3 DNA sequence: TGTGCCACTAATATGGAAGGACGCACTGAAGCTTTCTTT. This gives the protein CATNMEGRTEAFF.